This T cell receptor beta chain derives from a study of graft-versus-host responses after intestinal transplantation. Study background: Anti-thymocyte globulin induction was given to all recipients, followed by tacrolimus and steroids for 3 to 4 years.

Germline CDR1 reads MGHRA; CDR2 reads YSYEKL. This CDR3 has 14 amino acids. Trimming removed 4 bases from V and 1 base from J; junction bases left unmatched: 2. Sequenced by immunoSEQ multiplex PCR; TCRdb stores in-frame clones only, minus some. Among 55,000 to 80,000 clones listed, around nine tenths were seen once. As for this clone: The antigen remains undetermined.

The V and J genes are TRBV4-1 and TRBJ1-1; 8 positions match TRBD1. The TCR was taken from a human donor who was the organ donor for an intestinal transplant. Sample: unstimulated CD8+ T cells sorted from spleen or lymph node cells, taken before transplant. CDR3 DNA: TGCGCCAGCAGCCCTGACAGGGGGAACACTGAAGCTTTCTTT. Translation gives CASSPDRGNTEAFF.